These 4 T cell receptor beta chains came from one sample sequenced in a study of T cell responses to AZD1222 COVID-19 vaccine (dated by TCRdb to the early 2020s). The time point label for this specimen denotes: baseline before first vaccination. Libraries were prepared through the immunoSEQ multiplex PCR assay. The immuneACCESS repertoire file appears here via TCRdb, limited to in-frame rearrangements. These files lack a portion of the clones; in checked studies, under half of the deficit traces to unresolved V genes, and the cause of the others is not known. For this sample there are roughly 80,000 clones; about 92% appear just once. Of the sample, more than 4% is held by the ten largest clones. Sequences were derived from peripheral blood, sampled on day 0 of AZD1222 vaccination. The receptors stem from an adult in good health.

The genes are TRBV10-3 and TRBJ1-1, with 9 bases that match TRBD1. Germline V gene lookup returns CDR1 ENHRY and CDR2 SYGVKD. The CDR3 is 13 residues long. Trimming removed 6 bases from V and 8 bases from J; junction bases left unmatched: 7. In DNA form, the CDR3 reads TGTGCCATCAGCAAGGACAGGGGATACGAAGCTTTCTTT. Protein product: CAISKDRGYEAFF.

The gene calls are TRBV6-6 and TRBJ2-1, with TRBD2 matching 12 bases. Germline CDR1 and CDR2: MNHNY and SVGAGI (reference sequence). V was clipped by 6 bases and J by 7 bases; unmatched bases: 1. The length of the CDR3 is 13 residues. CDR3: CASRTSGRNEQFF. The CDR3 DNA reads as TGTGCCAGCAGGACTAGCGGGAGAAATGAGCAGTTCTTC.

This chain uses TRBV5-1 with TRBJ2-2; 11 positions agree with TRBD2. The CDR3 is 16 amino acids. Trimming cost V 4 bases and J 0 bases; bases outside gene matches: 2. The germline V gene has CDR1 SGHRS and CDR2 YFSETQ. CDR3: CASSRLAGSNTGELFF. In DNA form, the CDR3 reads TGCGCCAGCAGCCGACTAGCGGGATCGAACACCGGGGAGCTGTTTTTT.

This clone was picked up one time. CDR3 residues: CASSMGRGNQPQHF. In nucleotides, the CDR3 is TGTGCCAGCAGCATGGGCAGGGGTAATCAGCCCCAGCATTTT. The chain joins TRBV27 to TRBJ1-5, with D possibly TRBD1 on 6 matching bases. The germline CDR1 and CDR2 sequences are MNHEY and SMNVEV (reference sequence). The CDR3 consists of 14 residues. V was shortened by 6 bases and J by 4 bases, with 13 bases between the two germline ends.